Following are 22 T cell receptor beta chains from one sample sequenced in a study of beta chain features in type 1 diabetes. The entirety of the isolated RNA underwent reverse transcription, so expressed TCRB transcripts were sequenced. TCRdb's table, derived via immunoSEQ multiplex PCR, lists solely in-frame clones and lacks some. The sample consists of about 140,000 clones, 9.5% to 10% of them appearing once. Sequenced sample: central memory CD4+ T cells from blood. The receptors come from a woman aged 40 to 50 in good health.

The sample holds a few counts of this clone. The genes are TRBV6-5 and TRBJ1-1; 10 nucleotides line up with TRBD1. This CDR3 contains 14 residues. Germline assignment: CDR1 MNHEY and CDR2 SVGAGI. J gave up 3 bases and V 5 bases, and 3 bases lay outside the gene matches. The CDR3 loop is CASSLDRGDTEAFF. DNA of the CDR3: TGTGCCAGCAGTCTGGACAGGGGGGACACTGAAGCTTTCTTT.

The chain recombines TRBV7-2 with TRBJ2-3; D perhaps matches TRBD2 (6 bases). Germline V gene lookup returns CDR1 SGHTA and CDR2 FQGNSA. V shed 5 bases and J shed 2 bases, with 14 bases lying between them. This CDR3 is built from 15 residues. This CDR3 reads CASSPLGGATDTQYF. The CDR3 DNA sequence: TGTGCCAGCAGCCCCCTCGGCGGGGCCACAGATACGCAGTATTTT.

CDR3 residues: CASSSGGEGPYEQYF. In nucleotides, the CDR3 is TGTGCCAGCAGTTCCGGCGGTGAAGGCCCCTACGAGCAGTACTTC. This rearrangement joins TRBV28 to TRBJ2-7; no definite D call. This CDR3 is built from 15 residues. Germline values: CDR1 MDHEN, CDR2 SYDVKM. Deletions cut 4 bases from V and 2 bases from J, with 15 bases between.

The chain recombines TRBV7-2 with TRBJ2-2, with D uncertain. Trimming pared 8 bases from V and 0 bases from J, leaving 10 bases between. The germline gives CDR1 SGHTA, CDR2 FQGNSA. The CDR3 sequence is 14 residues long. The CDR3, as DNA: TGTGCCAGCGGCGGCAACTCGAACACCGGGGAGCTGTTTTTT. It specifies CASGGNSNTGELFF.

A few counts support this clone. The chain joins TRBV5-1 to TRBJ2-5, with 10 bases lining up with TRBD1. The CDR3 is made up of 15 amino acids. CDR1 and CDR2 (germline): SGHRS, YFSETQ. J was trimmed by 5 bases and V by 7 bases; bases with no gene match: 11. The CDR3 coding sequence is TGCGCCAGCCCAACTCGACAGGGGGCGGACGAGACCCAGTACTTC. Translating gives CASPTRQGADETQYF.

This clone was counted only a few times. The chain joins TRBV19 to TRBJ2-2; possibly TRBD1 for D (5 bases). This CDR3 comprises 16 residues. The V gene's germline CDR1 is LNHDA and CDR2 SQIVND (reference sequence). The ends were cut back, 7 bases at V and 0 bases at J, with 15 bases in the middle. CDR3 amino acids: CASKLGHLANTGELFF. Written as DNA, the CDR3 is TGTGCCAGTAAGCTGGGGCATCTCGCGAACACCGGGGAGCTGTTTTTT.

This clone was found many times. CDR3 nucleotide sequence: TGCGCCAGCAGCTTCCCTCCTGGACCGGAACGGGGGGCCTCTGGGGCCAACGTCCTGACTTTC. It encodes CASSFPPGPERGASGANVLTF. This sequence joins TRBV4-1 and TRBJ2-6, with D perhaps matching TRBD2 (7 bases). V gave up 5 bases and J gave up 0 bases, with 26 bases separating them. Germline V gene lookup returns CDR1 MGHRA and CDR2 YSYEKL. This CDR3 comprises 21 residues.

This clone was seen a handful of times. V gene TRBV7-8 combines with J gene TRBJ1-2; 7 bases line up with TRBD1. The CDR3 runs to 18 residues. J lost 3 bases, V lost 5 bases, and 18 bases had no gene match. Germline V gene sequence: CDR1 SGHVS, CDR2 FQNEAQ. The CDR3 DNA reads TGTGCCAGCAGCCCCCCTCCGACAGGGAGCGTTCAACACTATGGCTACACCTTC. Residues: CASSPPPTGSVQHYGYTF.

Here the CDR3 DNA reads TGTGCCAGCAGCTTGGGCATTGGGGGCGGAGACGGAGAGCAGTTCTTC. Protein: CASSLGIGGGDGEQFF. The J gene is TRBJ2-1, the V gene TRBV5-5, with D perhaps matching TRBD1 (6 bases). The V gene's germline CDR1 is SGHKS and CDR2 YYEKEE (reference sequence). CDR3 length equals 16 residues. V lost 0 bases to trimming and J lost 10 bases, with 20 bases between them.

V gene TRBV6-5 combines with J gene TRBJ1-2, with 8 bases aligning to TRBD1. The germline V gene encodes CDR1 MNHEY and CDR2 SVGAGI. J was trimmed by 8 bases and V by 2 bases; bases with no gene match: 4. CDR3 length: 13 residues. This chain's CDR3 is CASSYGQGRGYTF. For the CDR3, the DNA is TGTGCCAGCAGTTACGGACAGGGAAGGGGCTACACCTTC.

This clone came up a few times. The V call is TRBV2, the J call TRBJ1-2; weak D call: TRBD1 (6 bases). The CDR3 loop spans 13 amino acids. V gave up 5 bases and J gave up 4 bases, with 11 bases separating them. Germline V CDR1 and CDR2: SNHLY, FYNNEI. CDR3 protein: CASSLQGGYGYTF. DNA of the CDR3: TGTGCCAGCAGTTTACAGGGCGGCTATGGCTACACCTTC. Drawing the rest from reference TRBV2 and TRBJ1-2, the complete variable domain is EPEVTQTPSHQVTQMGQEVILRCVPISNHLYFYWYRQILGQKVEFLVSFYNNEISEKSEIFDDQFSVERPDGSNFTLKIRSTKLEDSAMYFCASSLQGGYGYTFGSGTRLTVV.

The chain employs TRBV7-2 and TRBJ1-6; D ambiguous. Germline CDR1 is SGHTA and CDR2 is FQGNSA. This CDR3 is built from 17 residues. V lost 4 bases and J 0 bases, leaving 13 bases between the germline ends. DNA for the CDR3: TGTGCCAGCAGCTCCGGAGAGGGTTCCTCCTATAATTCACCCCTCCACTTT. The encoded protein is CASSSGEGSSYNSPLHF. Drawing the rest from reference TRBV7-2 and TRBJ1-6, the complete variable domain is GAGVSQSPSNKVTEKGKDVELRCDPISGHTALYWYRQSLGQGLEFLIYFQGNSAPDKSGLPSDRFSAERTGGSVSTLTIQRTQQEDSAVYLCASSSGEGSSYNSPLHFGNGTRLTVT.

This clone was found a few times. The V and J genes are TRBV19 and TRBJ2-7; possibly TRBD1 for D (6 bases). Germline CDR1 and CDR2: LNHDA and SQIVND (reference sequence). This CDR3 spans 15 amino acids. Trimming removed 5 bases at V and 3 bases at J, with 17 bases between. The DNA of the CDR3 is TGTGCCAGTAGTGAAACAGGGATTAGAAGCTACGAGCAGTACTTC. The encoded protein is CASSETGIRSYEQYF.

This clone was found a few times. CDR3 loop: CASSLAFGSGGATGELFF. DNA for the CDR3: TGTGCCAGCAGCTTAGCGTTTGGTAGCGGGGGGGCGACCGGGGAGCTGTTTTTT. This rearrangement joins TRBV7-2 to TRBJ2-2; 11 nucleotides match TRBD2. The germline V gene encodes CDR1 SGHTA and CDR2 FQGNSA. Trimming removed 0 bases from V and 5 bases from J; junction bases left unmatched: 8. The CDR3 is made up of 18 amino acids.

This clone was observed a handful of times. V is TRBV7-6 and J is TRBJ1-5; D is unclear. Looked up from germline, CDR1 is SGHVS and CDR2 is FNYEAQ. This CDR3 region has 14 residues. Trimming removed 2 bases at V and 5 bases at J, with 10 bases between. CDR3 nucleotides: TGTGCCAGCAGCTTACAGGCGGGCGATCAGCCCCAGCATTTT. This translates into CASSLQAGDQPQHF.

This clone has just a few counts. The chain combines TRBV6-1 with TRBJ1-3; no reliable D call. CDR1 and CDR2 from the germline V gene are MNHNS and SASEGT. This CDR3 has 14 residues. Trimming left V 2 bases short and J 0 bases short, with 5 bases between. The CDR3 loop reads CASSENNSGNTIYF. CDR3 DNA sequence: TGTGCCAGCAGTGAAAACAACTCTGGAAACACCATATATTTT.

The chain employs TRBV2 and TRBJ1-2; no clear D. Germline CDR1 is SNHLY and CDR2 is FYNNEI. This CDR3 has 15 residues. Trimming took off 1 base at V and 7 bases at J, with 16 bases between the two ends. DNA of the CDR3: TGTGCCAGCAGTGAAGTGGGAGTCGGGCGAACTGGCTACACCTTC. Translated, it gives CASSEVGVGRTGYTF. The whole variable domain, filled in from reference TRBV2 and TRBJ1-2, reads EPEVTQTPSHQVTQMGQEVILRCVPISNHLYFYWYRQILGQKVEFLVSFYNNEISEKSEIFDDQFSVERPDGSNFTLKIRSTKLEDSAMYFCASSEVGVGRTGYTFGSGTRLTVV.

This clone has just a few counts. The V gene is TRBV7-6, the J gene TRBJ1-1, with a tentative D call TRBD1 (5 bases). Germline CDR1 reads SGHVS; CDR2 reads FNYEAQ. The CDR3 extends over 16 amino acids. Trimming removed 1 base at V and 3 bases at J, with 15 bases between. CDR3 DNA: TGTGCCAGCAGCTTAGATAAGGGAGGGGCGGACACTGAAGCTTTCTTT. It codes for CASSLDKGGADTEAFF.

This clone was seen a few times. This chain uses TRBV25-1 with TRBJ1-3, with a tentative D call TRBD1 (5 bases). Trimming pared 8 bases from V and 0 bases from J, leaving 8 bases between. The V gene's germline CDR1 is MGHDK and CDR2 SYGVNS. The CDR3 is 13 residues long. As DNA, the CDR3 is TGTGCCAGCGAGACAGACTCTGGAAACACCATATATTTT. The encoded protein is CASETDSGNTIYF.

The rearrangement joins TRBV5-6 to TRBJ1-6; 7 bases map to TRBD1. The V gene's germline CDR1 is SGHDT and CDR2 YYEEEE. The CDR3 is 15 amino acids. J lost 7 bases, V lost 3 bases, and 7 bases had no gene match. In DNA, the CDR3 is TGTGCCAGCAGCTCAGGCCGGGGACAGAATTCACCCCTCCACTTT. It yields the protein CASSSGRGQNSPLHF. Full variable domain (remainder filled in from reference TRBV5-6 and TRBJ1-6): DAGVTQSPTHLIKTRGQQVTLRCSPKSGHDTVSWYQQALGQGPQFIFQYYEEEERQRGNFPDRFSGHQFPNYSSELNVNALLLGDSALYLCASSSGRGQNSPLHFGNGTRLTVT.

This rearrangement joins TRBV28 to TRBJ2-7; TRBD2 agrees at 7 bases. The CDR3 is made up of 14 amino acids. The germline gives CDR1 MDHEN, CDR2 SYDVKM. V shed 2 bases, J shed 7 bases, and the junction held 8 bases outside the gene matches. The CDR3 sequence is CASSLGLAAVEQYF. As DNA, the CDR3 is TGTGCCAGCAGTTTAGGTCTAGCGGCGGTAGAGCAGTACTTC. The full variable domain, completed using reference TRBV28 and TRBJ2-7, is DVKVTQSSRYLVKRTGEKVFLECVQDMDHENMFWYRQDPGLGLRLIYFSYDVKMKEKGDIPEGYSVSREKKERFSLILESASTNQTSMYLCASSLGLAAVEQYFGPGTRLTVT.

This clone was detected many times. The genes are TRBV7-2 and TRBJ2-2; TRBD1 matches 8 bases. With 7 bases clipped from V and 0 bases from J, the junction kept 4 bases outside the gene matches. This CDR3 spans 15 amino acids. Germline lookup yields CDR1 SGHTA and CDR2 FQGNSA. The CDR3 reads CASTPGGANTGELFF. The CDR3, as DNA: TGTGCCAGCACCCCAGGGGGCGCGAACACCGGGGAGCTGTTTTTT.